A single sample is the source of the 19 T cell receptor beta chains below, sequenced in a study of cytomegalovirus exposure and HLA in healthy donors (dated by TCRdb to the late 2010s). Libraries came from the immunoSEQ multiplex PCR assay. For the multiplex PCR, a mixture combining 60 forward primers for TCR Vbeta segments and 13 reverse primers for TCR Jbeta segments was used. Held by TCRdb, this immuneACCESS table contains in-frame sequences only and omits some clones. Under half of the omission traces to an unresolved V gene where checked; the cause of the rest is unknown. Counted in this sample were 150,000 or so clones; about 80% of them appeared once. The ten largest clones add up to about 1.9% of the sample. The sequenced material came from PBMCs. Receptor source: a female donor in good health and CMV-seronegative.

The genes are TRBV20-1 and TRBJ1-1; D is undetermined. The germline gives CDR1 DFQATT, CDR2 SNEGSKA (reference sequence). V lost 6 bases, J lost 1 base, and 6 bases lay in between. The CDR3 sequence is 11 residues long. CDR3 protein: CSAPWNTEAFF. CDR3 sequence (DNA): TGCAGTGCCCCTTGGAACACTGAAGCTTTCTTT.

The V gene is TRBV5-5, the J gene TRBJ2-7, with a weak D call TRBD1 (6 bases). Germline V gene sequence: CDR1 SGHKS, CDR2 YYEKEE (reference sequence). The ends were cut back, 1 base at V and 5 bases at J, with 13 bases in the middle. The CDR3 covers 14 residues. The CDR3 DNA sequence: TGTGCCAGCAGCTTGTTGGGGGCCAAAAACGAGCAGTACTTC. This gives the protein CASSLLGAKNEQYF. Variable domain in full (rest from reference TRBV5-5 and TRBJ2-7): DAGVTQSPTHLIKTRGQQVTLRCSPISGHKSVSWYQQVLGQGPQFIFQYYEKEERGRGNFPDRFSARQFPNYSSELNVNALLLGDSALYLCASSLLGAKNEQYFGPGTRLTVT.

This sequence joins TRBV6-6 and TRBJ1-5; 8 bases map to TRBD1. This CDR3 region has 16 residues. The trim removed 4 bases at V and 2 bases at J, leaving 7 bases unmatched. The germline gives CDR1 MNHNY, CDR2 SVGAGI (reference sequence). The CDR3 coding sequence is TGTGCCAGCAGTTGGACTCGGGGACAGGGCAATCAGCCCCAGCATTTT. As protein: CASSWTRGQGNQPQHF.

The chain uses TRBV9 and TRBJ1-6; D unresolved. Germline CDR1 reads SGDLS; CDR2 reads YYNGEE. This CDR3 region has 13 residues. The V end was cut by 4 bases, the J end by 7 bases, with 9 bases between. As DNA, the CDR3 is TGTGCCAGCAGCCCCGCCCGGAATTCACCCCTCCACTTT. It codes for CASSPARNSPLHF. Combining the CDR3 with reference TRBV9 and TRBJ1-6 gives the whole variable domain DSGVTQTPKHLITATGQRVTLRCSPRSGDLSVYWYQQSLDQGLQFLIQYYNGEERAKGNILERFSAQQFPDLHSELNLSSLELGDSALYFCASSPARNSPLHFGNGTRLTVT.

This sequence joins TRBV10-3 and TRBJ2-5, with 7 bases identical to TRBD1. The DNA end lines up better with TRBJ2-7; the J call may be wrong. From germline, CDR1 is ENHRY and CDR2 SYGVKD. This CDR3 contains 12 residues. The CDR3 spells CAIRGTAYEQYF. In DNA, the CDR3 is TGTGCCATCAGAGGGACAGCCTACGAGCAGTACTTC.

The V gene is TRBV5-1, the J gene TRBJ2-5; 11 bases are a match to TRBD2. This CDR3 is 16 amino acids long. Germline-derived CDR1 and CDR2 are SGHRS and YFSETQ. Trimming cost V 0 bases and J 4 bases; bases outside gene matches: 5. CDR3 bases: TGCGCCAGCAGCTTGGCCCTAGCGGGAGGTGGAGAGACCCAGTACTTC. Protein: CASSLALAGGGETQYF.

The rearrangement uses TRBV6-4 and TRBJ2-3, with D possibly being TRBD1 (6 bases). The CDR3 totals 14 residues. From germline, CDR1 is MRHNA and CDR2 SNTAGT. Trimming cost V 5 bases and J 0 bases, with 9 bases left between them. CDR3 sequence (DNA): TGTGCCAGCAGTCTGGACAGAAGCACAGATACGCAGTATTTT. Residues: CASSLDRSTDTQYF.

The chain recombines TRBV11-2 with TRBJ1-2, with D unclear. The V gene's germline CDR1 is SGHAT and CDR2 FQNNGV. This CDR3 has 12 amino acids. The ends were cut back, 2 bases at V and 7 bases at J, with 8 bases in the middle. CDR3 DNA: TGTGCCAGCAGCTTAAGCGTTGGTGGCTACACCTTC. Amino acid sequence: CASSLSVGGYTF.

In regard to this clone: Other nucleotide sequences from this sample produce the same CDR3. The CDR3 protein is CASSSRVSGANVLTF. CDR3 sequence (DNA): TGTGCCAGCAGCTCGAGGGTCTCTGGGGCCAACGTCCTGACTTTC. The chain is built from TRBV5-4 and TRBJ2-6; D may be TRBD2 (5 bases). V was shortened by 3 bases and J by 0 bases, with 7 bases between the two germline ends. CDR1 is SGHNT, CDR2 YYREEE, per germline (reference sequence). CDR3 length equals 15 residues.

This clone occurred a few times. V and J are TRBV6-5 and TRBJ2-7; D not certain. CDR1 is MNHEY, CDR2 SVGAGI, per germline. V lost 0 bases and J lost 2, with 8 bases in between. CDR3 length: 14 amino acids. Written as DNA, the CDR3 is TGTGCCAGCAGTTACTCGTCCAGAACCTACGAGCAGTACTTC. This gives the protein CASSYSSRTYEQYF.

The chain links TRBV5-1 to TRBJ2-7, with a possible D match to TRBD2 (5 bases). With 0 bases removed from V and 4 bases from J, the gap between germline ends came to 14 bases. The CDR3 totals 15 residues. Germline CDR1 is SGHRS and CDR2 is YFSETQ. The chain's CDR3 is CASSLAIASKYEQYF. As DNA, the CDR3 is TGCGCCAGCAGCTTGGCGATAGCGAGTAAATACGAGCAGTACTTC.

The chain employs TRBV9 and TRBJ2-5, with TRBD2 identical over 11 bases. Germline V lookup: CDR1 SGDLS, CDR2 YYNGEE. The CDR3 has 16 residues. The V gene end was trimmed by 5 bases and the J gene end by 1 base; junction bases not matched to a gene: 7. The DNA for the CDR3 is TGTGCCAGCAGTGCTCCTAGCGGGGGGTTCCAAGAGACCCAGTACTTC. Translating it yields CASSAPSGGFQETQYF.

V gene TRBV7-2 combines with J gene TRBJ1-2; D gene uncertain. CDR1 is SGHTA, CDR2 FQGNSA, per germline. V lost 1 base, J lost 0 bases, and 12 bases lay in between. This CDR3 region has 16 residues. The CDR3 protein is CASSLGGPGSNYGYTF. Written as DNA, the CDR3 is TGTGCCAGCAGCTTAGGCGGGCCAGGATCTAACTATGGCTACACCTTC.

The count of this clone is one. V gene TRBV6-5 combines with J gene TRBJ2-1; tentative D call: TRBD2 (7 bases). Germline lookup yields CDR1 MNHEY and CDR2 SVGAGI. The V end lost 0 bases, the J end lost 8 bases, and 14 bases lay between the germline ends. This CDR3 comprises 15 residues. In DNA form, the CDR3 reads TGTGCCAGCAGTTACTCGGGGGGGGGCGAGGATGAGCAGTTCTTC. Translating gives CASSYSGGGEDEQFF.

The V gene is TRBV9, the J gene TRBJ2-5; D possibly corresponds to TRBD2 (6 bases). Deletions cut 0 bases from V and 5 bases from J, with 17 bases between. The CDR3 is made up of 16 amino acids. Germline loops: CDR1 SGDLS, CDR2 YYNGEE. The CDR3 bases are TGTGCCAGCAGCGTAGGGTCCGTTCGCGGGGTTGAGACCCAGTACTTC. It yields the protein CASSVGSVRGVETQYF.

V is TRBV19 and J is TRBJ1-6; 8 positions agree with TRBD1. The CDR3 sequence is 15 residues long. Germline values: CDR1 LNHDA, CDR2 SQIVND (reference sequence). Trimming cost V 4 bases and J 4 bases; bases outside gene matches: 3. CDR3 bases: TGTGCCAGTAGTACCCGGGACAGGTATAATTCACCCCTCCACTTT. It translates to CASSTRDRYNSPLHF.

The chain joins TRBV11-2 to TRBJ1-3; 10 nucleotides match TRBD2. The last part of the DNA fits TRBJ2-2 better; the J call may be wrong. CDR1 SGHAT and CDR2 FQNNGV come from the germline V gene. The CDR3 is made up of 16 amino acids. The CDR3 sequence is CASSSGERGGTGELFF. The CDR3 DNA reads as TGTGCCAGCAGCTCGGGGGAGCGGGGGGGCACCGGGGAGCTGTTTTTT.

This clone was seen a few times. The J gene is TRBJ1-1, the V gene TRBV5-1; D is uncertain. V lost 2 bases to trimming and J lost 2 bases, with 10 bases between them. Germline V gives CDR1 SGHRS, CDR2 YFSETQ. The CDR3 is 14 amino acids. The CDR3 reads CASSLYLDNTEAFF. In DNA form, the CDR3 reads TGCGCCAGCAGCTTATATTTAGATAACACTGAAGCTTTCTTT. The complete variable domain, with remaining parts taken from reference TRBV5-1 and TRBJ1-1, reads KAGVTQTPRYLIKTRGQQVTLSCSPISGHRSVSWYQQTPGQGLQFLFEYFSETQRNKGNFPGRFSGRQFSNSRSEMNVSTLELGDSALYLCASSLYLDNTEAFFGQGTRLTVV.

V is TRBV27 and J is TRBJ2-1; a weak D match, TRBD1 (6 bases). The CDR3 consists of 15 residues. The germline V gene encodes CDR1 MNHEY and CDR2 SMNVEV (reference sequence). Trimming shortened V by 7 bases and J by 0 bases, and 13 bases separated the two germline ends. The CDR3 here is CASKLTGSSYNEQFF. Here the CDR3 DNA reads TGTGCCAGCAAACTTACAGGGTCCTCCTACAATGAGCAGTTCTTC.